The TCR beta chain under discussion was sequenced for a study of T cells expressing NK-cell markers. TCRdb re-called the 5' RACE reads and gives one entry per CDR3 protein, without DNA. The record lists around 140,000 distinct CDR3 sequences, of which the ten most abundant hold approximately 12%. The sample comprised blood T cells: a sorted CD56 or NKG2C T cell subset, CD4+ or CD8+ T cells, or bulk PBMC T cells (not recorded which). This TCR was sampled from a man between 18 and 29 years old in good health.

CDR3 residues: CASSYGLAGELFF. V is TRBV7-6 and J is TRBJ2-2; TCRdb gives TRBD2 as the D gene, but with no DNA this cannot be confirmed. Germline V CDR1 and CDR2: SGHVS, FNYEAQ. CDR3 length equals 13 residues. Using reference TRBV7-6 and TRBJ2-2 for the parts outside the CDR3, the full variable domain is GAGVSQSPRYKVTKRGQDVALRCDPISGHVSLYWYRQALGQGPEFLTYFNYEAQQDKSGLPNDRFSAERPEGSISTLTIQRTEQRDSAMYRCASSYGLAGELFFGEGSRLTVL.